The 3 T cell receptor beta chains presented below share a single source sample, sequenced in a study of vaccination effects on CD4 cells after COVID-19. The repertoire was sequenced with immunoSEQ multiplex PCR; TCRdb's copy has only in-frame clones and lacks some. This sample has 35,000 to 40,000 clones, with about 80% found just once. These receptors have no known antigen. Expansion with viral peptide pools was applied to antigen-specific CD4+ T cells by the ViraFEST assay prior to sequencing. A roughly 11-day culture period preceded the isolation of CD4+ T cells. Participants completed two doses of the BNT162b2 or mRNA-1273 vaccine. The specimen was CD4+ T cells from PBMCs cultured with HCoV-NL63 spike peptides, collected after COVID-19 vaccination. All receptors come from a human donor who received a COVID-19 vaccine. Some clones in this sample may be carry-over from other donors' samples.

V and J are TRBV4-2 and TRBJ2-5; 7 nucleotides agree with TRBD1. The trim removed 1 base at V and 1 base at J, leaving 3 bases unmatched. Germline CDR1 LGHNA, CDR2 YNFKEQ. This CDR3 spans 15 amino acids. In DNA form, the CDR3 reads TGTGCCAGCAGCCAAGGGGACAGAGGCCAAGAGACCCAGTACTTC. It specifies CASSQGDRGQETQYF.

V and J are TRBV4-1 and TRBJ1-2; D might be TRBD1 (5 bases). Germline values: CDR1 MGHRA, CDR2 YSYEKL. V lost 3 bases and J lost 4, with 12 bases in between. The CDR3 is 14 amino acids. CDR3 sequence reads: CASSQATGLYGYTF. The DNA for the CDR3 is TGCGCCAGCAGCCAGGCAACAGGCCTCTATGGCTACACCTTC.

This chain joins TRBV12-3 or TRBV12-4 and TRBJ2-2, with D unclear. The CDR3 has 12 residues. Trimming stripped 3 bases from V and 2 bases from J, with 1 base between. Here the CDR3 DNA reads TGTGCCAGCAGTTTTAACACCGGGGAGCTGTTTTTT. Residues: CASSFNTGELFF.